Following are 20 T cell receptor beta chains from one sample sequenced in a study of T-cell reconstitution after alpha-beta-depleted transplantation in children. This sample's TCRbeta library carried unique molecular identifier barcodes. TCRdb reprocessed the PCR reads via MiXCR and lists one record per CDR3 protein. The sample shows more than 300,000 distinct CDR3 sequences, around 15% of them seen only once. Source: PBMCs, mostly from graft donor cells, taken 360 days after TCRalphabeta/CD19-depleted stem cell transplant. These receptors were taken from a male patient between 2 and 9 years old who had a stem cell transplant for acute lymphoblastic leukemia, so the T cells may come from the graft donor.

This clonotype showed up many times. V and J are TRBV5-1 and TRBJ1-2; TRBD1 agrees at 7 bases. This CDR3 contains 15 residues. J gave up 3 bases and V 3 bases, and 8 bases lay outside the gene matches. Germline CDR1 is SGHRS and CDR2 is YFSETQ. CDR3 protein: CASSYTGTADYGYTF. CDR3 nucleotides: TGCGCCAGCAGCTACACCGGGACAGCGGACTATGGCTACACCTTC.

This clonotype was seen more than once but under ten times. The rearrangement uses TRBV5-4 and TRBJ2-5; 14 bases map to TRBD2. With V trimmed by 5 bases and J by 4 bases, 7 bases remained unmatched. Germline V gene data show CDR1 as SGHNT and CDR2 as YYREEE (reference sequence). The CDR3 extends over 16 amino acids. Written as DNA, the CDR3 is TGTGCCAGCAGGCCGAGACTAGCGGGAGGGTTAGAGACCCAGTACTTC. Its protein is CASRPRLAGGLETQYF.

The chain employs TRBV20-1 and TRBJ2-3; 8 bases match TRBD1. This CDR3 spans 15 amino acids. Per germline, CDR1 DFQATT and CDR2 SNEGSKA (reference sequence). The junction had 8 bases not matched to a gene; V was cut back by 3 bases and J by 3 bases. CDR3 residues: CSASLGQGWTDTQYF. The CDR3 coding sequence is TGCAGTGCTAGTCTCGGACAGGGTTGGACAGATACGCAGTATTTT.

This clonotype was seen only a few times. The chain joins TRBV29-1 to TRBJ2-7; 8 positions agree with TRBD1. This CDR3 spans 16 amino acids. Trimming removed 2 bases from V and 11 bases from J; junction bases left unmatched: 20. Germline CDR1 reads SQVTM; CDR2 reads ANQGSEA. CDR3 loop: CSVEPLGQGPPYVEYF. Written as DNA, the CDR3 is TGCAGCGTTGAACCCCTTGGACAGGGACCCCCCTATGTAGAGTACTTC.

This clonotype occurred a few times. One end of the junction does not line up with germline, which may come from a read error. V usage is TRBV5-1 and J usage is TRBJ2-1, with D perhaps matching TRBD1 (6 bases). The germline V gene has CDR1 SGHRS and CDR2 YFSETQ. This CDR3 region has 11 residues. The CDR3 region is CASSVTGRQFF. The CDR3 region has the DNA TGTGCCAGCAGCGTTACAGGGCGGCAGTTCTTC. The variable domain in full, with the rest retrieved from reference TRBV5-1 and TRBJ2-1, is KAGVTQTPRYLIKTRGQQVTLSCSPISGHRSVSWYQQTPGQGLQFLFEYFSETQRNKGNFPGRFSGRQFSNSRSEMNVSTLELGDSALYLCASSVTGRQFFGPGTRLTVL.

This clonotype was detected a few times. The chain couples TRBV12-3 or TRBV12-4 to TRBJ1-3; no firm D call. There are 14 residues in the CDR3. V was shortened by 10 bases and J by 4 bases, with 17 bases between the two germline ends. The CDR3 nucleotides are TGTGCCACCTCCTTACGGATCCGGGGAAACACCATATATTTT. Its translation is CATSLRIRGNTIYF.

The chain joins TRBV3-1 to TRBJ2-2; 7 bases align to TRBD2. CDR1 and CDR2 (germline): LGHDT, YNNKEL (reference sequence). V lost 3 bases and J lost 6; bases outside the gene matches: 4. The CDR3 contains 14 residues. CDR3 coding DNA: TGTGCCAGCAGCCAGATGCGGGGGTCCGGGGAGCTGTTTTTT. This sequence encodes CASSQMRGSGELFF.

This clonotype appeared a few times. V is TRBV12-3 or TRBV12-4 and J is TRBJ2-7, with D perhaps TRBD1 or TRBD2 (6 bases each). Trimming left V 5 bases short and J 6 bases short, with 11 bases between. CDR3 length: 12 amino acids. The CDR3 DNA reads TGTGCCAGCAGTGAAGGGGGGAGCGAGCAGTACTTC. Translation: CASSEGGSEQYF.

Many counts were recorded for this clonotype. The V gene is TRBV18, the J gene TRBJ2-1; 13 nucleotides line up with TRBD2. Germline V gene sequence: CDR1 KGHSH, CDR2 LQKENI. This CDR3 is 16 amino acids long. The V gene end was trimmed by 4 bases and the J gene end by 6 bases; junction bases not matched to a gene: 6. The DNA of the CDR3 is TGTGCCAGCTCACGTCCGGGACTAGCGGGATTCAATGAGCAGTTCTTC. Protein sequence: CASSRPGLAGFNEQFF.

The genes are TRBV18 and TRBJ2-7, with 8 bases matching TRBD2. CDR3 length: 15 amino acids. Germline CDR1 and CDR2: KGHSH and LQKENI. The V segment lost 4 bases and the J segment 3 bases; nucleotides outside the gene matches: 8. The CDR3 loop reads CASSRASGPNYEQYF. The CDR3 nucleotides read TGTGCCAGCTCACGCGCTAGCGGGCCCAACTACGAGCAGTACTTC. The full variable domain, its missing parts supplied by reference TRBV18 and TRBJ2-7, is NAGVMQNPRHLVRRRGQEARLRCSPMKGHSHVYWYRQLPEEGLKFMVYLQKENIIDESGMPKERFSAEFPKEGPSILRIQQVVRGDSAAYFCASSRASGPNYEQYFGPGTRLTVT.

V and J are TRBV7-3 and TRBJ2-2; tentative D call: TRBD1 (5 bases). Looked up from germline, CDR1 is SGHTA and CDR2 is FQGTGA. The ends were cut back, 4 bases at V and 7 bases at J, with 13 bases in the middle. The CDR3 loop spans 14 amino acids. In nucleotides, the CDR3 is TGTGCCAGCAGCTCGCGCCTTCAGGGCGGGGAGCTGTTTTTT. Its protein product is CASSSRLQGGELFF.

This clonotype was observed a few times. This rearrangement joins TRBV28 to TRBJ2-7; D uncertain. The V end was cut by 2 bases, the J end by 8 bases, with 7 bases between. CDR3 length: 11 amino acids. The germline CDR1 and CDR2 sequences are MDHEN and SYDVKM. This CDR3 is CASSLAYQQYF. CDR3 DNA sequence: TGTGCCAGCAGTTTAGCGTATCAGCAGTACTTC.

The DNA of the CDR3 is TGTGCCAGCAGTAGCTGGGGGACACCCAAAGCTTTCTTT. Translated: CASSSWGTPKAFF. This chain joins TRBV6-6 and TRBJ1-1, with D tentatively TRBD1 (6 bases). This CDR3 comprises 13 residues. The germline V gene has CDR1 MNHNY and CDR2 SVGAGI (reference sequence). Trimming removed 5 bases from V and 9 bases from J, with 16 bases in between.

This clonotype was picked up a small number of times. The chain uses TRBV5-6 and TRBJ1-2, with D unresolved. The CDR3 spans 18 residues. V was clipped by 3 bases and J by 8 bases, with 29 bases between them. Germline loops: CDR1 SGHDT, CDR2 YYEEEE. The CDR3 bases are TGTGCCAGCAGCTGGACCGCCAGTCAGGTCCCTAACGCCTGGGGCTACACCTTC. Encoded protein: CASSWTASQVPNAWGYTF.

This clonotype has more than one count but fewer than ten. The genes are TRBV3-1 and TRBJ2-7, with D possibly being TRBD2 (6 bases). Trimming shortened V by 0 bases and J by 6 bases, and 24 bases separated the two germline ends. The CDR3 contains 18 residues. Germline CDR1 reads LGHDT; CDR2 reads YNNKEL (reference sequence). CDR3 in DNA: TGTGCCAGCAGCCAAGATCTTGAGACTAGTCTTAAAAATTGCGAGCAGTACTTC. As protein: CASSQDLETSLKNCEQYF.

This clonotype was counted many times. This chain uses TRBV12-5 with TRBJ2-3; 10 positions match TRBD2. CDR1 is LGHNT, CDR2 FRNRAP, per germline. After removal of 6 bases from V and 1 base from J, the junction contained 4 bases not matched to a gene. The CDR3 covers 15 residues. CDR3 DNA: TGTGCTAGTGGGACCGGGACTAGCGGCACAGATACGCAGTATTTT. Its protein is CASGTGTSGTDTQYF.

This clonotype was detected a few times. This rearrangement joins TRBV3-2 to TRBJ2-1; the DNA was not compared with TRBD2, the D call given in the table. TRBV3-2 is a pseudogene locus. This CDR3 has 18 amino acids. The CDR3 coding sequence is TGTGCCAGCAGTTTTTTAGCGGGAGGGCCCTCGTTGTACAATGAGCAGTTCTTC. The encoded protein is CASSFLAGGPSLYNEQFF.

The chain combines TRBV6-2 or TRBV6-3 with TRBJ2-7, with unresolved D. The germline V gene encodes CDR1 MNHEY and CDR2 SVGEGT. The CDR3 extends over 14 amino acids. Trimming removed 2 bases at V and 2 bases at J, with 10 bases between. The CDR3 nucleotides are TGTGCCAGCAGTTACATCAGAATTCCCTACGAGCAGTACTTC. This translates into CASSYIRIPYEQYF.

The table lists this clonotype with many counts. The chain combines TRBV28 with TRBJ2-1, with 9 bases aligning to TRBD2. V lost 2 bases and J lost 6; bases outside the gene matches: 5. The CDR3 length is 15 residues. Germline V gene lookup returns CDR1 MDHEN and CDR2 SYDVKM. In nucleotides, the CDR3 is TGTGCCAGCAGTTTAGATGTACTAGCGGGCAATGAGCAGTTCTTC. It specifies CASSLDVLAGNEQFF.

In its sample, this clonotype was seen a few times. This sequence joins TRBV7-9 and TRBJ2-2, with D tentatively TRBD2 (6 bases). V was trimmed by 6 bases and J by 2 bases, leaving 16 bases between them. The CDR3 is 16 amino acids. CDR1 and CDR2 (germline): SEHNR, FQNEAQ (reference sequence). CDR3 in amino acids: CASRGGAEINTGELFF. Written as DNA, the CDR3 is TGTGCCAGCAGGGGGGGAGCGGAAATAAACACCGGGGAGCTGTTTTTT.